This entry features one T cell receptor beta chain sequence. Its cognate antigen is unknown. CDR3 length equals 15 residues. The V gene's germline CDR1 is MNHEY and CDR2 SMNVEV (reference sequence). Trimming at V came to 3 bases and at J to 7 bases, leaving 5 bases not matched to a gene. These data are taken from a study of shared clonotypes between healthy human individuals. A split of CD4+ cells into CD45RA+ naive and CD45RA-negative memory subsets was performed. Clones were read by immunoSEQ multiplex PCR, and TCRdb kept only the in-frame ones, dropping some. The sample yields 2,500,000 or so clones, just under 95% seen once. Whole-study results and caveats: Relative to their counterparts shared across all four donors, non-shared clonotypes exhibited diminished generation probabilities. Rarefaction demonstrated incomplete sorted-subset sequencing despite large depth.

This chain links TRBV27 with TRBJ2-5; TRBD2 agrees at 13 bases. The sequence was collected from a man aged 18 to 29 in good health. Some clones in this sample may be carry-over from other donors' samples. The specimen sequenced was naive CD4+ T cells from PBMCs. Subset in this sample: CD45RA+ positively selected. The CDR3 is CASSLGLAGTGTQYF. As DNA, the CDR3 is TGTGCCAGCAGTTTGGGACTAGCGGGGACGGGGACCCAGTACTTC.